The 10 T cell receptor beta chains reported below all come from one sample, sequenced in a study of human T cells and chemical hapten exposure. TCRdb ran MiXCR on the RACE reads and lists one entry per CDR3 protein. The sample holds some 79,000 distinct CDR3 sequences, 7% to 8% seen once. Indicated time point: patch test 1, 2 weeks after DPC sensitization. Treatment defined: therapeutic diphenylcyclopropenone sensitization with weekly scalp DPC. The source was whole blood, collected in connection with sensitization to the hapten diphenylcyclopropenone (DPC). These receptors all stem from a woman aged 30 to 39 with alopecia areata. Some clones in this sample may be carry-over from other donors' samples.

The chain carries TRBV10-3 and TRBJ1-5, with D unresolved. There are 13 residues in the CDR3. Trimming stripped 2 bases from V and 7 bases from J, with 9 bases between. The germline V gene encodes CDR1 ENHRY and CDR2 SYGVKD. This CDR3 reads CAISEATGQPQHF. The CDR3, as DNA: TGTGCCATCAGTGAGGCGACGGGGCAGCCCCAGCATTTT.

As for this clonotype: A much larger clone lies one base from this, so it may be a read error. The V gene is TRBV10-3, the J gene TRBJ1-1; perhaps TRBD1 as D (5 bases). CDR1 ENHRY and CDR2 SYGVKD come from the germline V gene. The CDR3 contains 13 residues. The CDR3 nucleotides are TGTGTCATCAGTAGGGACGGGAACACTGAAGCTTTCTTT. This gives the protein CVISRDGNTEAFF.

The CDR3 nucleotides read TGCAGCGTTAGGACAGACCTCGAAGCTTTCTTT. Protein product: CSVRTDLEAFF. The genes are TRBV29-1 and TRBJ1-1; D might be TRBD1 (6 bases). V lost 5 bases, J lost 8 bases, and 12 bases lay in between. The CDR3 runs to 11 residues. CDR1 and CDR2 from the germline V gene are SQVTM and ANQGSEA.

Worth noting for this clonotype: With a much larger clone just one base away, this may be a read error. The V and J genes are TRBV29-1 and TRBJ2-7; tentative D call: TRBD2 (6 bases). Looked up from germline, CDR1 is SQVTM and CDR2 is ANQGSEA. This CDR3 contains 14 residues. CDR3 in DNA: TGCAGCGTGGGGGGTAGAGGACCCTCCGACGAGCAGTACTTC. Its translation: CSVGGRGPSDEQYF.

The chain uses TRBV10-3 and TRBJ1-3; no firm D call. V lost 0 bases to trimming and J lost 4 bases, with 7 bases between them. The CDR3 covers 14 residues. Germline CDR1 is ENHRY and CDR2 is SYGVKD. Here the CDR3 reads CAISESTQGNTIYF. CDR3 coding DNA: TGTGCCATCAGTGAGTCGACACAGGGAAACACCATATATTTT.

V usage is TRBV6-1 and J usage is TRBJ1-5; no firm D call. Germline V CDR1 and CDR2: MNHNS, SASEGT. Trimming stripped 7 bases from V and 0 bases from J, with 10 bases between. This CDR3 contains 14 residues. The CDR3 DNA reads TGTGCCAGCACTCGAGTATATAGCAATCAGCCCCAGCATTTT. Translating gives CASTRVYSNQPQHF.

This clonotype has at least ten counts. The J gene is TRBJ2-1, the V gene TRBV25-1; D uncertain. Germline CDR1 is MGHDK and CDR2 is SYGVNS. The CDR3 extends over 8 amino acids. V lost 4 bases to trimming and J lost 12 bases, with 1 base between them. CDR3 nucleotides: TGTGCCAGCAGTGGGCAGTTCTTC. It translates to CASSGQFF.

A few counts support this clonotype. This chain uses TRBV30 with TRBJ1-3; D unresolved. V was shortened by 3 bases and J by 0 bases, with 6 bases between the two germline ends. The length of the CDR3 is 13 residues. CDR1 GTSNPN and CDR2 SVGIG come from the germline V gene (reference sequence). CDR3 in DNA: TGTGCCTGGAGGTGGGCCTCTGGAAACACCATATATTTT. Protein sequence: CAWRWASGNTIYF.

This clonotype was found a few times. V gene TRBV10-3 combines with J gene TRBJ1-1; D not certain. Germline V gene sequence: CDR1 ENHRY, CDR2 SYGVKD. With 8 bases removed from V and 1 base from J, the gap between germline ends came to 14 bases. This CDR3 has 14 residues. The CDR3 region is CAIRREEWNTEAFF. The CDR3 DNA sequence: TGTGCCATCCGGCGAGAGGAATGGAACACTGAAGCTTTCTTT.

The chain carries TRBV19 and TRBJ2-3, with a possible D match to TRBD1 (6 bases). Germline values: CDR1 LNHDA, CDR2 SQIVND (reference sequence). The CDR3 sequence is 16 residues long. V dropped 5 bases and J dropped 1 base, with 16 bases sitting between them. The CDR3 loop is CASSGTRAMGTDTQYF. The CDR3 region has the DNA TGTGCCAGTAGTGGGACACGCGCTATGGGCACAGATACGCAGTATTTT.